This TCR beta chain was profiled in a study of blood T cell repertoires in COVID-19. Study-level background: Spain, Italy and the United States supplied samples that represented acute and convalescent COVID-19. T cells, B-cell-depleted T cells, or PBMCs provided the cDNA or gDNA that served as material.

Per the original methods: Reference gene primer amplification yielded estimated nucleated cell counts. Profiled with immunoSEQ multiplex PCR; TCRdb holds only in-frame clones, not every one. D and trimming come from the DNA, and the V and J calls and clone size come from that table. The sample gives over 300,000 clones, 89% of which show up once; more than 1% is in the top ten. V shed 4 bases, J shed 6 bases, and the junction held 8 bases outside the gene matches. The germline gives CDR1 SGHRS, CDR2 YFSETQ. The CDR3 is 15 amino acids. The gene calls are TRBV5-1 and TRBJ2-3; 10 bases are shared with TRBD1. The sequenced sample was peripheral blood. The TCR originated in a man in his forties or fifties with acute or convalescent COVID-19. The CDR3 is CASSGDRGFGDTQYF. CDR3 bases: TGCGCCAGCAGCGGGGACAGGGGATTCGGGGATACGCAGTATTTT.